The sequence of this TCR beta chain was determined in a study of blood T cells in healthy people across ages. With a J-beta primer mix and a sample-barcoded 5' primer, a second PCR ran about 7 to 11 cycles. A tag from a template-switch adaptor with 12 random nucleotides marked each cDNA molecule. Each CDR3 protein is one row after TCRdb ran MiXCR on the 5' RACE reads. Of about 1.6 million distinct CDR3 sequences listed, approximately 32% were seen once; the top ten hold 11%. The sequence was obtained from a woman younger than 45 in good health. Sequenced: blood.

CDR3 sequence reads: CASSRLAGAEETQYF. CDR3 nucleotides: TGTGCCAGCAGCCGGCTAGCGGGGGCAGAAGAGACCCAGTACTTC. The rearrangement joins TRBV5-4 to TRBJ2-5; 10 bases agree with TRBD2. V was clipped by 4 bases and J by 3 bases; unmatched bases: 6. CDR3 length: 15 residues. In germline, CDR1 is SGHNT, CDR2 YYREEE (reference sequence). The full variable domain, in which reference TRBV5-4 and TRBJ2-5 provide the parts outside the CDR3, is ETGVTQSPTHLIKTRGQQVTLRCSSQSGHNTVSWYQQALGQGPQFIFQYYREEENGRGNFPPRFSGLQFPNYSSELNVNALELDDSALYLCASSRLAGAEETQYFGPGTRLLVL.